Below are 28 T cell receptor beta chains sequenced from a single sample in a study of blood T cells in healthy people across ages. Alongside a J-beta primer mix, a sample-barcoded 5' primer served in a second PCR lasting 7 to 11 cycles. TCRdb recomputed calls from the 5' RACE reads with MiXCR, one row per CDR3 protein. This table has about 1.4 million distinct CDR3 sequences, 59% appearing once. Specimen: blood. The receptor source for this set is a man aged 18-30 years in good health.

CDR3 amino acids: CASRTQSDEQYF. Written as DNA, the CDR3 is TGTGCCAGCAGGACACAGTCGGACGAGCAGTACTTC. This chain joins TRBV6-6 and TRBJ2-7; D unresolved. CDR3 length: 12 amino acids. V dropped 6 bases and J dropped 5 bases, with 11 bases sitting between them. The germline CDR1 and CDR2 sequences are MNHNY and SVGAGI (reference sequence).

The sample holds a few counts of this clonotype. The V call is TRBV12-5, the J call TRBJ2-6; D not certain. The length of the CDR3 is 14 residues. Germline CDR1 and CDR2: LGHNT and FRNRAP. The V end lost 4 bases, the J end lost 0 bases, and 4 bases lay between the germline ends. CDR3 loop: CASGYNSGANVLTF. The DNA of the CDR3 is TGTGCTAGTGGTTACAACTCTGGGGCCAACGTCCTGACTTTC.

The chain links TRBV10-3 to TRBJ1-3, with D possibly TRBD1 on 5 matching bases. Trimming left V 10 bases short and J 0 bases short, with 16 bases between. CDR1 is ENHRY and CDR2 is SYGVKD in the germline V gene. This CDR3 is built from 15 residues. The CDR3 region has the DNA TGTGCCACCGGTACGCATGGGGCCTCTGGAAACACCATATATTTT. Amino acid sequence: CATGTHGASGNTIYF.

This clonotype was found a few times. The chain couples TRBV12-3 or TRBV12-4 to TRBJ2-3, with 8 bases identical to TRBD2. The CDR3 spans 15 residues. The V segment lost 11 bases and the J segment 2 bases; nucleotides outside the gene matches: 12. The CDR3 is CADLYAGGATDTQYF. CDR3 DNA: TGTGCCGACCTGTACGCGGGGGGCGCCACAGATACGCAGTATTTT.

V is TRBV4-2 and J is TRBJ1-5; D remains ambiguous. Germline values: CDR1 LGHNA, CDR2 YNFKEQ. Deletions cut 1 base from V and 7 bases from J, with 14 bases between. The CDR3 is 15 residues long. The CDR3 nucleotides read TGTGCCAGCAGCCAAGTCGGCGGGGTTGGCCAGCCCCAGCATTTT. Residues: CASSQVGGVGQPQHF.

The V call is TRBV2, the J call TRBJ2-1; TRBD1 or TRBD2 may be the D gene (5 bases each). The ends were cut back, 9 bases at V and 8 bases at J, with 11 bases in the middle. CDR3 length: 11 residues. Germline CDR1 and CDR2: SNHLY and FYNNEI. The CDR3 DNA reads TGTGCCAGGGGGGAGCAAGATGAGCAGTTCTTC. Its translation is CARGEQDEQFF. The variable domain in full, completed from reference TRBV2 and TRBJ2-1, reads EPEVTQTPSHQVTQMGQEVILRCVPISNHLYFYWYRQILGQKVEFLVSFYNNEISEKSEIFDDQFSVERPDGSNFTLKIRSTKLEDSAMYFCARGEQDEQFFGPGTRLTVL.

CDR3 nucleotides: TGCGCCAGCAGCCAAGATCGAGGGGGCGGGAACGAGCAGTACTTC. Protein: CASSQDRGGGNEQYF. The chain has TRBV4-1 and TRBJ2-7, with D perhaps matching TRBD1 (7 bases). The ends were cut back, 0 bases at V and 5 bases at J, with 14 bases in the middle. The CDR3 contains 15 residues. Germline values: CDR1 MGHRA, CDR2 YSYEKL.

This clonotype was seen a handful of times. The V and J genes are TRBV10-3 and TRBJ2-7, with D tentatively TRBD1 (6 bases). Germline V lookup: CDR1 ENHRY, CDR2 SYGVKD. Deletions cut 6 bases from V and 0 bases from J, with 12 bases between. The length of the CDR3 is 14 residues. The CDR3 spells CAIRSGQSSYEQYF. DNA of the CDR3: TGTGCCATCAGGTCTGGACAGAGCTCCTACGAGCAGTACTTC.

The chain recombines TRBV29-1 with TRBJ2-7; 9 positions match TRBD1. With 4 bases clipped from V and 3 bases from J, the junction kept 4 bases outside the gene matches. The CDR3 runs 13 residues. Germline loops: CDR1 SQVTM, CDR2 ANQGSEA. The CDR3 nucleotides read TGCAGCGTTGGGGAGGGACAGGGCTACGAGCAGTACTTC. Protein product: CSVGEGQGYEQYF.

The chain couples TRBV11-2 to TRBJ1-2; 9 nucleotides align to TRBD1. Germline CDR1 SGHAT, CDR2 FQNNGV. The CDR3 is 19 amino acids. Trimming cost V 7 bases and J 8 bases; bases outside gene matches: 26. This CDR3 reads CASNKPRTGALWTPWGYTF. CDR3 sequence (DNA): TGTGCCAGCAACAAACCCCGGACAGGGGCATTATGGACGCCCTGGGGCTACACCTTC. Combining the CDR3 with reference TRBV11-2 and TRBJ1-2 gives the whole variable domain EAGVAQSPRYKIIEKRQSVAFWCNPISGHATLYWYQQILGQGPKLLIQFQNNGVVDDSQLPKDRFSAERLKGVDSTLKIQPAKLEDSAVYLCASNKPRTGALWTPWGYTFGSGTRLTVV.

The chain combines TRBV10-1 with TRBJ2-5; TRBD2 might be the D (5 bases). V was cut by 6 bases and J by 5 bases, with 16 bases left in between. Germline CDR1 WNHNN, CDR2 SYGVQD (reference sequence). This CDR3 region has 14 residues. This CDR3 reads CASSAEIAWETQYF. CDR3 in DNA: TGCGCCAGCAGCGCCGAGATAGCGTGGGAGACCCAGTACTTC.

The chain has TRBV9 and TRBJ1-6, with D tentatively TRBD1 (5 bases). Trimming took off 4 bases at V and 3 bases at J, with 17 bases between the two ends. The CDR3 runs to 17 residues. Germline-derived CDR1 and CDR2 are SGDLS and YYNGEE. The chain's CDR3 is CASSTDDGALYNSPLHF. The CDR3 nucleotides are TGTGCCAGCAGCACCGACGATGGGGCCCTCTATAATTCACCCCTCCACTTT.

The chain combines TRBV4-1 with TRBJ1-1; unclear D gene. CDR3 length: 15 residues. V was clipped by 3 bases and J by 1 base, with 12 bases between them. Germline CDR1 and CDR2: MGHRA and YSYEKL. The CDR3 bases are TGCGCCAGCAGCCAGAACGGCGGCGGGAACACTGAAGCTTTCTTT. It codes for CASSQNGGGNTEAFF.

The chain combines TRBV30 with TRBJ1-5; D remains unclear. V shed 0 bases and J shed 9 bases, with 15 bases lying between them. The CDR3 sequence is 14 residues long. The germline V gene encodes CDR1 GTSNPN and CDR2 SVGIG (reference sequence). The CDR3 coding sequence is TGTGCCTGGAGTGTAAGGCAAGTCCCTTGGCCCCAGCATTTT. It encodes CAWSVRQVPWPQHF.

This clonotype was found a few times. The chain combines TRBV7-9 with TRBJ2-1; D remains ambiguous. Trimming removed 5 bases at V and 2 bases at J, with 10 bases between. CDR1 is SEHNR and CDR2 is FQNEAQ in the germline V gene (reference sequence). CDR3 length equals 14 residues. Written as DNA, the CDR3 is TGTGCCAGCAGCCCCTTCGGACCCTACAATGAGCAGTTCTTC. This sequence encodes CASSPFGPYNEQFF.

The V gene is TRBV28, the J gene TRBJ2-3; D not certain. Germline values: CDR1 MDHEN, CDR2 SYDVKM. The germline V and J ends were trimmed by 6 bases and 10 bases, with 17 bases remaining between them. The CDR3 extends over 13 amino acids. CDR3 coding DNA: TGTGCCAGCAGCCCTGAGAGTGCTGCATCGCAGTATTTT. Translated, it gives CASSPESAASQYF.

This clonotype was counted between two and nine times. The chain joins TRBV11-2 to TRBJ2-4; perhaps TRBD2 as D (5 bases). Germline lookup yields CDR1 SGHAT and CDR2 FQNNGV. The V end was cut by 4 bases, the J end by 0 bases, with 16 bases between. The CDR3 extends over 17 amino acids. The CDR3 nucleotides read TGTGCCAGCAGCTCTACCGGGGTTCGATTAGCCAAAAACATTCAGTACTTC. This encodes CASSSTGVRLAKNIQYF.

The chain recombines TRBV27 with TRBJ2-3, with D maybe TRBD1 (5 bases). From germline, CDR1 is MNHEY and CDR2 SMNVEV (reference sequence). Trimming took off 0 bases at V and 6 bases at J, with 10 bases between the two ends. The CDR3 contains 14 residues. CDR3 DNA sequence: TGTGCCAGCAGTTTATCTGGGGCTTGGGATACGCAGTATTTT. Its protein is CASSLSGAWDTQYF.

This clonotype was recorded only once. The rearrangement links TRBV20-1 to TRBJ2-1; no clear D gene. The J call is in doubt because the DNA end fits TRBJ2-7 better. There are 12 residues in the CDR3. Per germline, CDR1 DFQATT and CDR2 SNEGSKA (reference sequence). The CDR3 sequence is CSASRPTWEQYF. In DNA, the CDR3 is TGCAGTGCCAGCCGACCGACCTGGGAGCAGTACTTC.

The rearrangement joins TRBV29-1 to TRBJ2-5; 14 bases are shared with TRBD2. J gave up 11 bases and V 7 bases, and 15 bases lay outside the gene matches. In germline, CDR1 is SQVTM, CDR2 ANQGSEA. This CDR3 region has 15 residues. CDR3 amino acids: CSAGLAGGGWNEQYF. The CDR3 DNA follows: TGCAGCGCTGGACTAGCGGGAGGAGGGTGGAATGAGCAGTACTTC.

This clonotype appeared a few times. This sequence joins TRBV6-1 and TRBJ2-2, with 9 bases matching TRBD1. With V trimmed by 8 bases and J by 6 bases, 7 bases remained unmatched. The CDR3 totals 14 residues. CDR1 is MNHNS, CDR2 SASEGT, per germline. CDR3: CASERTGDSGELFF. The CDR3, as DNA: TGTGCCAGCGAGAGGACAGGGGATTCCGGGGAGCTGTTTTTT.

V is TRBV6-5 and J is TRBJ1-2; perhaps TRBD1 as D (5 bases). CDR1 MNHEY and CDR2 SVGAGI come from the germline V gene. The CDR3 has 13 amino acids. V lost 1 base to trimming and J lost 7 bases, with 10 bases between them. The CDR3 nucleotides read TGTGCCAGCAGTTACTTTGCAGGGTTTGGCTACACCTTC. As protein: CASSYFAGFGYTF.

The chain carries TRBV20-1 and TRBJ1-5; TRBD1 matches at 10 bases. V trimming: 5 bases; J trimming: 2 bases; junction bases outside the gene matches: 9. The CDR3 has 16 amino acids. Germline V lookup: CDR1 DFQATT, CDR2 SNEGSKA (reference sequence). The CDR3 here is CSALDTGTGGNQPQHF. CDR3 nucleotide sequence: TGCAGTGCTCTCGATACCGGGACAGGGGGCAATCAGCCCCAGCATTTT.

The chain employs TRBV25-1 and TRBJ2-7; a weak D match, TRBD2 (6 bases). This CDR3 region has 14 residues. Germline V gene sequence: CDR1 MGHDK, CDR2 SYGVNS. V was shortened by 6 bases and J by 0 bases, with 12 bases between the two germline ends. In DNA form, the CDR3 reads TGTGCCAGCAGCCGAATCGGGGGCTCCTACGAGCAGTACTTC. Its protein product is CASSRIGGSYEQYF.

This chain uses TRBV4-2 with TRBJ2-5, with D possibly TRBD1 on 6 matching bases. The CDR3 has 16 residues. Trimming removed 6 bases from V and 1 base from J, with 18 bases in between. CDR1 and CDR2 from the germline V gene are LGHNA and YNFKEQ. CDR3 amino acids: CASSPNTGSGQETQYF. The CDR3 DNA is TGTGCCAGCAGTCCAAACACAGGGTCGGGCCAAGAGACCCAGTACTTC.

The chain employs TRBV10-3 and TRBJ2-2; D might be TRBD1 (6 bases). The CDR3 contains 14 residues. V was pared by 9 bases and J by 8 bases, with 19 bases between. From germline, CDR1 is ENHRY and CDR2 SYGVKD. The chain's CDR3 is CAIRDNRFVGELFF. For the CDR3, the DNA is TGTGCCATACGGGACAATAGATTTGTAGGGGAGCTGTTTTTT.

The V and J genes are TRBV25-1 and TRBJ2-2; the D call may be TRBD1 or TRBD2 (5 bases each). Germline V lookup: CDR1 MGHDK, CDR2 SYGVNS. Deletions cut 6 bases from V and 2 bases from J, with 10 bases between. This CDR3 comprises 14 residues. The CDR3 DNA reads TGTGCCAGCAGGAGAGGGGAAAACACCGGGGAGCTGTTTTTT. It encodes CASRRGENTGELFF.

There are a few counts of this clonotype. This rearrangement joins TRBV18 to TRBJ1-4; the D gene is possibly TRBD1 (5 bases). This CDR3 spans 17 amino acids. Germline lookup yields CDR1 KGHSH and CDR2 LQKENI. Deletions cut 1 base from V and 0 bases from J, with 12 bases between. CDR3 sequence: CASSPRQPRATNEKLFF. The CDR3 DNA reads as TGTGCCAGCTCACCACGACAGCCGCGTGCAACTAATGAAAAACTGTTTTTT.